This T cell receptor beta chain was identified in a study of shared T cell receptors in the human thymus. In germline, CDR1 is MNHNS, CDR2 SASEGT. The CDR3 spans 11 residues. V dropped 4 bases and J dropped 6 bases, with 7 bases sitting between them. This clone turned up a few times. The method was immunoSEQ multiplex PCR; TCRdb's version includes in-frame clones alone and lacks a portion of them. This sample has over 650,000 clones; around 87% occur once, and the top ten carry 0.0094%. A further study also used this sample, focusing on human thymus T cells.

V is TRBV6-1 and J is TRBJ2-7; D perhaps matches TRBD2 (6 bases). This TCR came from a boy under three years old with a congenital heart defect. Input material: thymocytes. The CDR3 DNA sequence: TGTGCCAGCAGTGCGGGGGTCGAGCAGTACTTC. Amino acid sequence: CASSAGVEQYF.